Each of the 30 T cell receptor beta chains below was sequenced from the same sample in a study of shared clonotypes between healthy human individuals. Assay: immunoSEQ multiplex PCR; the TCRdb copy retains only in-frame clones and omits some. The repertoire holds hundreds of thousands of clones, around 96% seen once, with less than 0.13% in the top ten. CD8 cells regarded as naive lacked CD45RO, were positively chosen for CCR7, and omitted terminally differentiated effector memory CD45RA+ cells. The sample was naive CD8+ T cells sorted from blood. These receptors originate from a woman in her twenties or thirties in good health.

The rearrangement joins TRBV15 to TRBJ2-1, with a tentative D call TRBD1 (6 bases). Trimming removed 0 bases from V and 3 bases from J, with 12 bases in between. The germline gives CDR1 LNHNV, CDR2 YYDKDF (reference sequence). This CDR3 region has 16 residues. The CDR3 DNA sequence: TGTGCCACCAGCAGAGAAGGGGGTTACGACTACAATGAGCAGTTCTTC. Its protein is CATSREGGYDYNEQFF.

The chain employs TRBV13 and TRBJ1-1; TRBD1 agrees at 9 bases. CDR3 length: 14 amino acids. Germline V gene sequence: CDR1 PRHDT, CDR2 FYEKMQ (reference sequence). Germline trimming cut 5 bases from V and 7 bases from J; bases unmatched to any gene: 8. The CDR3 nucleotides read TGTGCCAGCAGCCTATGGACAGGGGAGGGTGAAGCTTTCTTT. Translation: CASSLWTGEGEAFF. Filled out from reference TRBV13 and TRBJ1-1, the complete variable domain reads AAGVIQSPRHLIKEKRETATLKCYPIPRHDTVYWYQQGPGQDPQFLISFYEKMQSDKGSIPDRFSAQQFSDYHSELNMSSLELGDSALYFCASSLWTGEGEAFFGQGTRLTVV.

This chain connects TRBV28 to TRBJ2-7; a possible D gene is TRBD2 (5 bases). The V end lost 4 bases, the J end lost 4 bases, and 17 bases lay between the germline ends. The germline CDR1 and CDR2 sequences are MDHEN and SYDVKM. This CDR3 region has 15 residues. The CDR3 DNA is TGTGCCAGCAGTTCTCGGGGTCAAATCGGGTACGAGCAGTACTTC. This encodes CASSSRGQIGYEQYF.

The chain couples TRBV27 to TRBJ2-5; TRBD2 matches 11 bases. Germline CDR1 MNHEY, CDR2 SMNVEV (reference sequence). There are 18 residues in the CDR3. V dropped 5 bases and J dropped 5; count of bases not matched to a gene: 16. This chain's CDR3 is CASSPWEGLAESGETQYF. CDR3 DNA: TGTGCCAGCAGTCCCTGGGAGGGACTAGCGGAGTCAGGGGAGACCCAGTACTTC.

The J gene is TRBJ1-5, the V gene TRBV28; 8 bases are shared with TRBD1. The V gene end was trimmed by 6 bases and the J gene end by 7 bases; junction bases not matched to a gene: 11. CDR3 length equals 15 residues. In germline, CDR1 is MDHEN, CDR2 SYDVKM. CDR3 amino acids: CASSFGQGGSQPQHF. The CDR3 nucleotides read TGTGCCAGCAGCTTCGGACAGGGAGGCTCCCAGCCCCAGCATTTT.

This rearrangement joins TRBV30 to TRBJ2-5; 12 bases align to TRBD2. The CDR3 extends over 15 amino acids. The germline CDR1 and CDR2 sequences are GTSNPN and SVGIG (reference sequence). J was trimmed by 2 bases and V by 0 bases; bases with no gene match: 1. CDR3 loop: CAWSVGLAGQETQYF. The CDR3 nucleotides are TGTGCCTGGAGTGTAGGACTAGCGGGGCAAGAGACCCAGTACTTC.

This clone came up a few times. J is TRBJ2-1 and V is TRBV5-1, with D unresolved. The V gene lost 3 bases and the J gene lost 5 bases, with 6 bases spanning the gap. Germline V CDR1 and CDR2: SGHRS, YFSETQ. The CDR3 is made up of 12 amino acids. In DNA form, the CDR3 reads TGCGCCAGCAGCTCAGTCCACAATGAGCAGTTCTTC. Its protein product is CASSSVHNEQFF.

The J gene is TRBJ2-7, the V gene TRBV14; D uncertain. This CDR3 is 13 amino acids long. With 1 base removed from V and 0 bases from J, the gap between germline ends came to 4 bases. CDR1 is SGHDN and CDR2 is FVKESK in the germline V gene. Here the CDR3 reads CASSQAVSYEQYF. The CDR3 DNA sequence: TGTGCCAGCAGCCAAGCCGTCTCCTACGAGCAGTACTTC.

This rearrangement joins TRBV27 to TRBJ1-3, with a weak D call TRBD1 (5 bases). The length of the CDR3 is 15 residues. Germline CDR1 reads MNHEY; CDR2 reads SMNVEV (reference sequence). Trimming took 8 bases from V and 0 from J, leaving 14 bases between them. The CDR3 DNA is TGTGCCAGCTCCTCGGGGGACGCCTCTGGAAACACCATATATTTT. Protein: CASSSGDASGNTIYF.

CDR3 coding DNA: TGTGCCAGCAGCCAAACTAGCGCGCTGAATGAGCAGTTCTTC. Its protein product is CASSQTSALNEQFF. V and J are TRBV4-2 and TRBJ2-1, with 7 bases lining up with TRBD2. Per the germline V gene, CDR1 is LGHNA and CDR2 is YNFKEQ. The CDR3 runs to 14 residues. The J segment lost 7 bases and the V segment lost 2 bases, leaving 5 bases of the junction unmatched.

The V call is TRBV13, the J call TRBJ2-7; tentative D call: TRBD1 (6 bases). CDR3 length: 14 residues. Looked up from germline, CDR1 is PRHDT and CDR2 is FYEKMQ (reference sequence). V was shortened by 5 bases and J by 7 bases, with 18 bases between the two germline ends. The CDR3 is CASSPGPGHLEQYF. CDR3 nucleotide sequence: TGTGCCAGCAGCCCTGGACCGGGACACCTTGAGCAGTACTTC.

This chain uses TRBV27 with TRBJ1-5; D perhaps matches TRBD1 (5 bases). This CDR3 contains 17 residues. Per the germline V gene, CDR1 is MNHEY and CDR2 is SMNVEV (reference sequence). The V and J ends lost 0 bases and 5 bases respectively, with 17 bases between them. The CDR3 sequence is CASSLSGGLGLYQPQHF. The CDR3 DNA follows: TGTGCCAGCAGTTTATCTGGGGGTCTCGGGTTGTATCAGCCCCAGCATTTT.

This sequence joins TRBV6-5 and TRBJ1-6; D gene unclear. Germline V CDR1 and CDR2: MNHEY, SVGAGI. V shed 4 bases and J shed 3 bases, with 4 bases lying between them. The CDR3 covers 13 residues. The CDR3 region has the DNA TGTGCCAGCAGTTCCTACTATAATTCACCCCTCCACTTT. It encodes CASSSYYNSPLHF.

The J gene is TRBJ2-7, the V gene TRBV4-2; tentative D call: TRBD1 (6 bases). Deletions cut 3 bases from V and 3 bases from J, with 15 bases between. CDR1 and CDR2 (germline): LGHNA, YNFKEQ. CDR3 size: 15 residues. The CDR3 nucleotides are TGTGCCAGCAGCCAGGGGGCATTTGGTGGCTACGAGCAGTACTTC. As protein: CASSQGAFGGYEQYF.

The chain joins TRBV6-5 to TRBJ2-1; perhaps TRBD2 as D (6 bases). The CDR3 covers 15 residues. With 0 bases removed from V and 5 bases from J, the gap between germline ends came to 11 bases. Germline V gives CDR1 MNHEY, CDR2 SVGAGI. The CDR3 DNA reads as TGTGCCAGCAGTTACTCGATTAGCGGCAACAATGAGCAGTTCTTC. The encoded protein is CASSYSISGNNEQFF.

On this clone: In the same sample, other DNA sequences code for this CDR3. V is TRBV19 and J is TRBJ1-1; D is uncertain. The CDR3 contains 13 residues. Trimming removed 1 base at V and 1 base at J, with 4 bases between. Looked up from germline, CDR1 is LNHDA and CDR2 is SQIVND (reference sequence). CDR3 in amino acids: CASSIGENTEAFF. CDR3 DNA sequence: TGTGCCAGTAGTATAGGGGAGAACACTGAAGCTTTCTTT.

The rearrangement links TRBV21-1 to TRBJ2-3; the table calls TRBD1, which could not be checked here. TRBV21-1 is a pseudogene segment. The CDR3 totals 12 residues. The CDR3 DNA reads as TGTGCCAGCAGCATACAAACAGATACGCAGTATTTT. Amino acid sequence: CASSIQTDTQYF.

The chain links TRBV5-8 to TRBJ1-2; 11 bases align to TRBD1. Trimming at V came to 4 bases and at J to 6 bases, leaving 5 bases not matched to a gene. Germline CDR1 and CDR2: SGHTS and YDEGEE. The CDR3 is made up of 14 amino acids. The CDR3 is CASSPGTGGDGYTF. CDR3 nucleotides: TGTGCCAGCAGCCCTGGGACAGGGGGTGATGGCTACACCTTC.

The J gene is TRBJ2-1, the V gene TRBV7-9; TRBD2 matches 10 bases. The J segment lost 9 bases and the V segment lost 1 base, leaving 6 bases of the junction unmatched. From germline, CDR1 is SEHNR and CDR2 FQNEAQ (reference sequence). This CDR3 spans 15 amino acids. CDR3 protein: CASSLVLAGNVEQFF. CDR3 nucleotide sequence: TGTGCCAGCAGCTTAGTACTAGCGGGAAATGTTGAGCAGTTCTTC.

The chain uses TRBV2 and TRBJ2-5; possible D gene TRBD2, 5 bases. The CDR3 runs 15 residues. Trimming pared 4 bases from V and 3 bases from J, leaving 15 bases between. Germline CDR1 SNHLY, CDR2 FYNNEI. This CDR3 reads CASSVGFEGEETQYF. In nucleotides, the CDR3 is TGTGCCAGCAGTGTGGGTTTTGAGGGAGAAGAGACCCAGTACTTC. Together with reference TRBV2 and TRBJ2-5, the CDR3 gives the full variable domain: EPEVTQTPSHQVTQMGQEVILRCVPISNHLYFYWYRQILGQKVEFLVSFYNNEISEKSEIFDDQFSVERPDGSNFTLKIRSTKLEDSAMYFCASSVGFEGEETQYFGPGTRLLVL.

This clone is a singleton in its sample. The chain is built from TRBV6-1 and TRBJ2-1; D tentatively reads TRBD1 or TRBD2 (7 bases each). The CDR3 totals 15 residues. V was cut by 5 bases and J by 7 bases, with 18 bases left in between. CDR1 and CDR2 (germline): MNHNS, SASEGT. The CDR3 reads CASSPAGAGGNEQFF. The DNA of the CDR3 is TGTGCCAGCAGTCCCGCGGGGGCAGGGGGTAATGAGCAGTTCTTC.

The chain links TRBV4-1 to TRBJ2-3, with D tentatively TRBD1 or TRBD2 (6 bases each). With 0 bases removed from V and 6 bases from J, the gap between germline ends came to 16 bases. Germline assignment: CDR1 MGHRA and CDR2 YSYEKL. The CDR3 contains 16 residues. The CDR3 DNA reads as TGCGCCAGCAGCCAAGAAGGCACGGGGGCGACGGATACGCAGTATTTT. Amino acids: CASSQEGTGATDTQYF.

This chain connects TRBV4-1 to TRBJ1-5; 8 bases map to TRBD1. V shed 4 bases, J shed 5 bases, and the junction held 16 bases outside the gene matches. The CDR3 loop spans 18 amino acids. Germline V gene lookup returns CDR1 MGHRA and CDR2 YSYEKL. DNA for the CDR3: TGCGCCAGCAGCCCGAGGGGGCAGGGGGCGTCCGCTGATCAGCCCCAGCATTTT. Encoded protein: CASSPRGQGASADQPQHF.

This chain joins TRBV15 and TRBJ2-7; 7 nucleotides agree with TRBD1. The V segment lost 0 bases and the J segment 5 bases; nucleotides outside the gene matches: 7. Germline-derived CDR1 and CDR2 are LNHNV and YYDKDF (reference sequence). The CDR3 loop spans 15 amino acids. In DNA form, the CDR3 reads TGTGCCACCAGCAGAGAGACCACAGGGGTAGACGAGCAGTACTTC. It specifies CATSRETTGVDEQYF.

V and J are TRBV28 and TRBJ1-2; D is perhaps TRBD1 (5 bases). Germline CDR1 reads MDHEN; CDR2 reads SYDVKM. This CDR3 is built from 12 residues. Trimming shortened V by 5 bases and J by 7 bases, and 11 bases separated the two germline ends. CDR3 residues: CASSPGGRGYTF. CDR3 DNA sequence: TGTGCCAGCAGTCCCGGGGGACGTGGCTACACCTTC.

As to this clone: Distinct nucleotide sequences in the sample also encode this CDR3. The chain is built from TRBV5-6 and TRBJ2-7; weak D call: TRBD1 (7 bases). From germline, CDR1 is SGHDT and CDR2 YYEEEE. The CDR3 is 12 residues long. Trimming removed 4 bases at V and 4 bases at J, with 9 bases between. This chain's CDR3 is CASSPGGYEQYF. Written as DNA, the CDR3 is TGTGCCAGCAGCCCAGGGGGGTACGAGCAGTACTTC.

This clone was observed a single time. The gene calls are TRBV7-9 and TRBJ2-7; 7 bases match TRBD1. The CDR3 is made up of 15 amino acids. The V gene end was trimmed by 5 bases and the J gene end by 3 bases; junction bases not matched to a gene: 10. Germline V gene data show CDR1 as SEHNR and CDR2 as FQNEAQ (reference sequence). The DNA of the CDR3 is TGTGCCAGCAGCCCTCGGGACAGCCAATTCTACGAGCAGTACTTC. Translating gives CASSPRDSQFYEQYF.

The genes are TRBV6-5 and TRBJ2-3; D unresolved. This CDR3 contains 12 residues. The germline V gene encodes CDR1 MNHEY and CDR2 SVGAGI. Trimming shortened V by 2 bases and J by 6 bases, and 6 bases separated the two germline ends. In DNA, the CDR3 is TGTGCCAGCAGTTACAACCTCGATACGCAGTATTTT. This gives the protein CASSYNLDTQYF.

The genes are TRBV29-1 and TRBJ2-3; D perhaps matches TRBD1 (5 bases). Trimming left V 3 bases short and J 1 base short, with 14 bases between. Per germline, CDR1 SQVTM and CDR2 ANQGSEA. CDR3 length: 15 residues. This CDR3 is CSVDGQGARTDTQYF. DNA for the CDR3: TGCAGCGTTGATGGCCAAGGGGCGCGCACAGATACGCAGTATTTT.

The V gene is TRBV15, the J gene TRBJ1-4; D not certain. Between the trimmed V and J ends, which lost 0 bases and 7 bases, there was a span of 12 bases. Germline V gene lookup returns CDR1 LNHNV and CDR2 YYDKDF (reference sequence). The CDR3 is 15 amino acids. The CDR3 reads CATSRDISTVEKLFF. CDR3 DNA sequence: TGTGCCACCAGCAGAGATATTAGTACCGTTGAAAAACTGTTTTTT.